This T cell receptor beta chain was retrieved from a study of T cells in Graves' hyperthyroidism and ophthalmopathy. Study results and limitations: Blood also contained most expanded thyroid clonotypes above 0.001.

Ten or more counts support this clonotype. Its antigen remains unidentified. Patients were excluded because of uncontrolled infection, other autoimmune disease, pregnancy or lactation. Diagnostic decisions used clinical symptoms, serum thyroxine and TRAb, thyroid ultrasound and orbital computed tomography. Amplification of TCR beta CDR3 regions was performed using RNA transcripts as template. Primed by the HTBI set, a first-round RT-PCR was run on the TCR CDR3. TCRdb recomputed calls from the multiplex PCR reads with MiXCR, one row per CDR3 protein. The sample has fewer than 900,000 distinct CDR3 sequences, approximately 19% seen once; the top ten hold around 15%. The sequence came from a woman in her forties or fifties with Graves' hyperthyroidism that later progressed to Graves' ophthalmopathy. Material for sequencing was blood.

In DNA, the CDR3 is TGTGCCAGCAGCCTTAGGCTAGCGGGGAACAATGAGCAGTTCTTC. Protein product: CASSLRLAGNNEQFF. The rearrangement joins TRBV11-2 to TRBJ2-1, with 9 bases aligning to TRBD2. The germline CDR1 and CDR2 sequences are SGHAT and FQNNGV. V trimming: 5 bases; J trimming: 5 bases; junction bases outside the gene matches: 7. This CDR3 has 15 amino acids. The variable domain in full, with the rest retrieved from reference TRBV11-2 and TRBJ2-1, is EAGVAQSPRYKIIEKRQSVAFWCNPISGHATLYWYQQILGQGPKLLIQFQNNGVVDDSQLPKDRFSAERLKGVDSTLKIQPAKLEDSAVYLCASSLRLAGNNEQFFGPGTRLTVL.